What follows is one T cell receptor (beta chain) and its context. Antigen unknown. A quantitative 5'-RACE method, one with molecular barcodes, was used to make TCR beta libraries. Via MiXCR, TCRdb re-called the 5' RACE reads, giving one row per CDR3 protein. The sample carries about 750,000 distinct CDR3 sequences, around 17% recorded once. These data come from a study of CD8 T cells in ankylosing spondylitis. The CDR3 loop spans 13 amino acids. Germline V CDR1 and CDR2: MDHEN, SYDVKM. V was pared by 7 bases and J by 4 bases, with 12 bases between. Study conclusions and caveats: Blood of patients with ankylosing spondylitis appeared to be characterized by a TCR beta motif of 8 or 9 highly homologous variants. The study looked at matched synovial fluid samples from ankylosing spondylitis patients. Disease-linked clones were reported to be significantly enriched there.

Input material: blood, either unsorted or a sorted T cell fraction (not recorded which). J is TRBJ2-3 and V is TRBV28; D tentatively fits TRBD1 or TRBD2 (5 bases each). The source of this sequence is a male donor with ankylosing spondylitis. The DNA of the CDR3 is TGTGCCAGCAATCGGGGCGGCGCAGATACGCAGTATTTT. Amino acids: CASNRGGADTQYF.